A selection of T cell receptor beta chains follows, all from one sample in a study of blood T cells in healthy people across ages. A single record per CDR3 protein comes from TCRdb applying MiXCR to the 5' RACE reads. The table shows approximately 1,000,000 distinct CDR3 sequences, with around two fifths occurring only once. Sequences were obtained from blood. Receptors originate from a man between 18 and 29 years old in good health. Both conserved end residues are part of each CDR3. Fields, in order: V gene, clone size, D gene, CDR3 protein. D genes are given only for firm matches. Part of the rows lack a size; the others show once, few, many or a class for expanded clones.

TRBV9 NA TRBD1 CASSVASGTGITSYNEQYF
TRBV10-3 NA NA CAIRRGGGNTGELFF
TRBV4-1 few NA CASSPVGQGAHGYTF
TRBV4-2 many NA CASSQEESLGSPQETQYF
TRBV4-1 few NA CASSQDQAPNQPQHF
TRBV9 few TRBD1 CASSVAGTEHGYTF
TRBV10-2 few NA CASTLRDTQYF
TRBV20-1 NA NA CSARDSHQPQHF
TRBV4-2 NA NA CVSSQDLSRGTQYF
TRBV7-2 NA NA CASSATVNTGELFF
TRBV6-5 NA NA CGSAAAGQGYGYTF
TRBV9 few NA CASSAVTENTEAFF
TRBV25-1 NA TRBD1 CASSGSRGPNGGHTQYF
TRBV7-9 NA TRBD1 CASSTAGTGLGYTF
TRBV7-2 NA NA CASSLLTDYPYEQFF
TRBV27 NA TRBD2 CASSGGGRYNEQFF
TRBV7-8 NA NA CASSLVVSGSSYNEQFF
TRBV9 many NA CASSVGGVTGELFF
TRBV12-3/TRBV12-4 NA TRBD2 CASSGGAGELFF
TRBV5-1 NA NA CASSLAALPTTNEKLFF
TRBV30 once TRBD1 CAWSTGQGRRGYTF
TRBV4-3 many NA CASSQDRRRENYGYTF
TRBV24-1 NA TRBD2 CATSDRAGDTDTQYF
TRBV3-1 few TRBD1 CASSQNRGSEQYF
TRBV12-5 NA NA CASGLFTPAEDTQYF
TRBV4-3 NA TRBD1 CASSQDLPGTATEAFF
TRBV20-1 NA NA CSASSGGDQPQHF
TRBV2 few NA CASRRGDATNEKLFF
TRBV24-1 NA NA CATSRRAGLLGDNEQYF
TRBV4-2 few NA CASSPPFRATEAFF
TRBV6-5 NA NA CARRWDRGPEAFF
TRBV14 once NA CASSQGGRTNEQFF
TRBV12-5 few NA CASVLNSPLGEQFF
TRBV9 few NA CASSEKTVSNQPQHF
TRBV5-1 once TRBD1 CASAKGQGASEAFF
TRBV21-1 NA NA CASSNKTGNGELFF
TRBV24-1 NA NA CATSGGRYTEAFF
TRBV12-3/TRBV12-4 NA TRBD1 CASSSSRDRGSGIEQFF
TRBV10-3 few TRBD1 CAIRGDSQETQYF
TRBV27 NA NA CASSLVGRAEAFF
TRBV29-1 NA NA CSVNREGETQYF
TRBV10-3 NA TRBD2 CAISERGGEETQYF